These 28 T cell receptor beta chains were sequenced from one sample in a study of Ad26.COV2.S vaccination and SARS-CoV-2 variants. TCRdb's table, derived via immunoSEQ multiplex PCR, lists solely in-frame clones and lacks some. The sample has roughly 390,000 clones; approximately 91% are singletons. Treatment of the sample: approximately 18 received Ad26.COV2.S at low or high dose, single or two shots; several received placebo; per-sample allocation not given. The samples date from day 63 after the first vaccine or placebo injection. The sequenced sample was peripheral blood, obtained in a trial of Ad26.COV2.S vaccine versus placebo. These TCRs come from a person aged 18-60 years who received the Ad26.COV2.S COVID-19 vaccine or a placebo.

The count of this clone is one. The chain combines TRBV5-1 with TRBJ1-1; TRBD1 is a possible D gene (6 bases). CDR1 and CDR2 (germline): SGHRS, YFSETQ. Trimming pared 6 bases from V and 2 bases from J, leaving 14 bases between. The CDR3 runs to 14 residues. For the CDR3, the DNA is TGCGCCAGCACTAGGGGAGGGGGTAACACTGAAGCTTTCTTT. It translates to CASTRGGGNTEAFF. Complete variable domain (other parts from reference TRBV5-1 and TRBJ1-1): KAGVTQTPRYLIKTRGQQVTLSCSPISGHRSVSWYQQTPGQGLQFLFEYFSETQRNKGNFPGRFSGRQFSNSRSEMNVSTLELGDSALYLCASTRGGGNTEAFFGQGTRLTVV.

This chain joins TRBV5-1 and TRBJ2-7; no definite D call. CDR1 SGHRS and CDR2 YFSETQ come from the germline V gene. Trimming left V 4 bases short and J 4 bases short, with 6 bases between. This CDR3 has 11 amino acids. This CDR3 is CASSGDYEQYF. In DNA, the CDR3 is TGCGCCAGCAGCGGAGATTACGAGCAGTACTTC. Looking up the rest from reference TRBV5-1 and TRBJ2-7 gives the full variable domain: KAGVTQTPRYLIKTRGQQVTLSCSPISGHRSVSWYQQTPGQGLQFLFEYFSETQRNKGNFPGRFSGRQFSNSRSEMNVSTLELGDSALYLCASSGDYEQYFGPGTRLTVT.

The gene calls are TRBV5-8 and TRBJ1-4; a possible D gene is TRBD1 (6 bases). Trimming removed 2 bases at V and 0 bases at J, with 11 bases between. The CDR3 has 16 amino acids. In germline, CDR1 is SGHTS, CDR2 YDEGEE. CDR3 amino acids: CASSLGQITTNEKLFF. The CDR3 DNA reads as TGTGCCAGCAGCTTAGGACAGATAACAACTAATGAAAAACTGTTTTTT.

V usage is TRBV5-1 and J usage is TRBJ2-3; 16 bases fit TRBD2. Germline CDR1 and CDR2: SGHRS and YFSETQ. The CDR3 contains 20 residues. The V segment lost 2 bases and the J segment 4 bases; nucleotides outside the gene matches: 13. The CDR3 DNA follows: TGCGCCAGCAGCTTACTACCGGGACTAGCGGGGGGGTATGGTGCAGATACGCAGTATTTT. Protein sequence: CASSLLPGLAGGYGADTQYF.

The chain links TRBV24-1 to TRBJ1-2; D ambiguous. CDR1 and CDR2 from the germline V gene are KGHDR and SFDVKD. CDR3 length: 12 amino acids. V dropped 1 base and J dropped 7 bases, with 6 bases sitting between them. The CDR3, as DNA: TGTGCCACCAGTGATTTTTTAGCTGGCTACACCTTC. It is translated as CATSDFLAGYTF.

The chain carries TRBV14 and TRBJ1-6; D possibly corresponds to TRBD1 (6 bases). Germline V gene sequence: CDR1 SGHDN, CDR2 FVKESK. V lost 8 bases and J 7 bases, leaving 18 bases between the germline ends. The CDR3 has 15 amino acids. The CDR3 loop is CASRDMRITNSPLHF. CDR3 nucleotides: TGTGCCAGCCGGGACATGCGAATTACAAATTCACCCCTCCACTTT.

V and J are TRBV19 and TRBJ1-6; no clear D. Trimming removed 5 bases from V and 8 bases from J, with 16 bases in between. CDR1 LNHDA and CDR2 SQIVND come from the germline V gene (reference sequence). The CDR3 has 15 amino acids. CDR3 protein: CASSVEGGLHSPLHF. The CDR3 coding sequence is TGTGCCAGTAGTGTGGAGGGTGGGCTTCATTCACCCCTCCACTTT.

The rearrangement links TRBV7-9 to TRBJ2-7; 9 nucleotides align to TRBD2. The trim removed 4 bases at V and 4 bases at J, leaving 8 bases unmatched. The CDR3 totals 15 residues. The V gene's germline CDR1 is SEHNR and CDR2 FQNEAQ (reference sequence). The CDR3 DNA reads as TGTGCCAGCAGCTCACCGGGACTAGCCCAGTACGAGCAGTACTTC. Its translation: CASSSPGLAQYEQYF.

Written as DNA, the CDR3 is TGTGCCAGCAGTGACCAAGGGGGGACTACCCTAGTCAATGAGCAGTTCTTC. The encoded protein is CASSDQGGTTLVNEQFF. This chain connects TRBV25-1 to TRBJ2-1, with D possibly matching TRBD2 (7 bases). CDR1 and CDR2 (germline): MGHDK, SYGVNS. The CDR3 is 17 residues long. V was pared by 3 bases and J by 6 bases, with 21 bases between.

V gene TRBV5-1 combines with J gene TRBJ1-4; D not resolved. With 4 bases removed from V and 4 bases from J, the gap between germline ends came to 11 bases. This CDR3 has 14 residues. Germline loops: CDR1 SGHRS, CDR2 YFSETQ. CDR3 sequence (DNA): TGCGCCAGCAGCCAACTCCAATTTAATGAAAAACTGTTTTTT. Its protein is CASSQLQFNEKLFF.

This clone was seen once. The rearrangement links TRBV6-5 to TRBJ1-3; D ambiguous. Trimming removed 2 bases at V and 0 bases at J, with 11 bases between. The CDR3 runs 16 residues. Germline-derived CDR1 and CDR2 are MNHEY and SVGAGI. The CDR3 nucleotides are TGTGCCAGCAGTTACCGTTGGGTGAGCTCTGGAAACACCATATATTTT. This codes for CASSYRWVSSGNTIYF.

This clone was found a few times. This sequence joins TRBV4-3 and TRBJ1-2, with 12 bases fitting TRBD1. V trimming: 0 bases; J trimming: 6 bases; junction bases outside the gene matches: 5. The germline gives CDR1 LGHNA, CDR2 YSLEER. This CDR3 has 16 residues. The CDR3 region has the DNA TGCGCCAGCAGCCAAGATGGGGGACAGGGGGCCCATGGCTACACCTTC. Protein sequence: CASSQDGGQGAHGYTF.

This chain links TRBV10-2 with TRBJ1-2; D possibly corresponds to TRBD1 (6 bases). V lost 4 bases to trimming and J lost 1 base, with 13 bases between them. The CDR3 totals 15 residues. Looked up from germline, CDR1 is WSHSY and CDR2 is SAAADI. CDR3 coding DNA: TGCGCCAGCAGTGCGGGGGGGGCTCTTAACTATGGCTACACCTTC. Protein: CASSAGGALNYGYTF.

This clone has only one observation. V gene TRBV5-1 combines with J gene TRBJ2-7, with D unresolved. This CDR3 has 11 residues. The V gene's germline CDR1 is SGHRS and CDR2 YFSETQ. Trimming took 1 base from V and 12 from J, leaving 11 bases between them. The DNA of the CDR3 is TGCGCCAGCAGCTTGTCCGGGCGGTCGTACTTC. Translating gives CASSLSGRSYF.

The chain couples TRBV7-6 to TRBJ1-4, with 9 bases lining up with TRBD1. Germline V gene data show CDR1 as SGHVS and CDR2 as FNYEAQ. V lost 1 base, J lost 6 bases, and 6 bases stayed unmatched. This CDR3 spans 16 amino acids. CDR3 bases: TGTGCCAGCAGCTTAGATCACAGGGGGCGCGATGAAAAACTGTTTTTT. Its translation is CASSLDHRGRDEKLFF.

V gene TRBV6-5 combines with J gene TRBJ2-2, with 9 bases aligning to TRBD2. J gave up 6 bases and V 6 bases, and 5 bases lay outside the gene matches. The CDR3 has 14 residues. Germline V lookup: CDR1 MNHEY, CDR2 SVGAGI. CDR3 nucleotide sequence: TGTGCCAGCAGGGGGACTAGCCCCCCCGGGGAGCTGTTTTTT. Its protein product is CASRGTSPPGELFF.

The genes are TRBV12-3 or TRBV12-4 and TRBJ2-2; D remains unclear. V was shortened by 5 bases and J by 6 bases, with 10 bases between the two germline ends. The CDR3 sequence is 13 residues long. The CDR3 loop reads CASSPIAPGELFF. For the CDR3, the DNA is TGTGCCAGCAGTCCCATAGCCCCCGGGGAGCTGTTTTTT.

This chain links TRBV5-1 with TRBJ2-1, with TRBD2 matching 13 bases. The CDR3 is made up of 15 amino acids. V lost 4 bases, J lost 5 bases, and 3 bases stayed unmatched. Germline V CDR1 and CDR2: SGHRS, YFSETQ. The CDR3 DNA follows: TGCGCCAGCAGCCGAGGGACTAGCGGGGACAATGAGCAGTTCTTC. This gives the protein CASSRGTSGDNEQFF.

The J gene is TRBJ2-1, the V gene TRBV24-1, with 7 bases aligning to TRBD1. The J segment lost 2 bases and the V segment lost 3 bases, leaving 6 bases of the junction unmatched. In germline, CDR1 is KGHDR, CDR2 SFDVKD. The length of the CDR3 is 16 residues. CDR3 amino acids: CATSDPRTGAYNEQFF. The CDR3 DNA follows: TGTGCCACCAGTGATCCACGGACAGGCGCCTACAATGAGCAGTTCTTC.

This chain joins TRBV7-9 and TRBJ1-2, with TRBD1 identical over 9 bases. Trimming at V came to 4 bases and at J to 4 bases, leaving 4 bases not matched to a gene. CDR3 length equals 14 residues. CDR1 and CDR2 (germline): SEHNR, FQNEAQ (reference sequence). CDR3 residues: CASSSQGAGYGYTF. In DNA form, the CDR3 reads TGTGCCAGCAGCTCACAGGGGGCAGGCTATGGCTACACCTTC.

The chain is built from TRBV27 and TRBJ2-7; no definite D call. The germline CDR1 and CDR2 sequences are MNHEY and SMNVEV (reference sequence). Trimming cost V 0 bases and J 3 bases, with 9 bases left between them. This CDR3 comprises 14 residues. The CDR3 reads CASSLSPVLYEQYF. The CDR3 DNA reads as TGTGCCAGCAGTTTATCGCCGGTTCTCTACGAGCAGTACTTC.

This chain uses TRBV5-1 with TRBJ1-2; no definite D call. V was clipped by 0 bases and J by 5 bases, with 11 bases between them. The CDR3 length is 14 residues. Germline CDR1 is SGHRS and CDR2 is YFSETQ. CDR3 sequence: CASSLESTGYGYTF. Here the CDR3 DNA reads TGCGCCAGCAGCTTGGAATCCACGGGGTATGGCTACACCTTC.

This chain links TRBV30 with TRBJ2-5; 8 bases are a match to TRBD1. CDR1 GTSNPN and CDR2 SVGIG come from the germline V gene (reference sequence). The J segment lost 2 bases and the V segment lost 3 bases, leaving 5 bases of the junction unmatched. CDR3 length: 14 amino acids. DNA for the CDR3: TGTGCCTGGAGGGGGACAGGTGGTCAAGAGACCCAGTACTTC. This sequence encodes CAWRGTGGQETQYF.

This sequence joins TRBV6-6 and TRBJ1-1; 7 bases fit TRBD1. This CDR3 comprises 14 residues. V lost 8 bases, J lost 7 bases, and 13 bases stayed unmatched. Germline V gene sequence: CDR1 MNHNY, CDR2 SVGAGI (reference sequence). CDR3 sequence reads: CASSPTGSLLEAFF. The CDR3 bases are TGTGCCAGCTCTCCGACAGGGTCTCTTCTTGAAGCTTTCTTT.

This chain joins TRBV21-1 and TRBJ2-3; the table's D gene call, TRBD2, was not cross checked with the DNA. TRBV21-1 is given as a pseudogene. The CDR3 is 14 residues long. CDR3 region: CASSRRLACDTQYF. DNA for the CDR3: TGTGCCAGCAGCAGAAGGTTAGCTTGTGATACGCAGTATTTT.

This clone was counted a single time. This sequence joins TRBV27 and TRBJ1-1, with D tentatively TRBD1 (5 bases). The CDR3 is made up of 14 amino acids. The germline V gene has CDR1 MNHEY and CDR2 SMNVEV (reference sequence). The V end lost 8 bases, the J end lost 2 bases, and 15 bases lay between the germline ends. CDR3 sequence reads: CASLSGLGNTEAFF. CDR3 nucleotide sequence: TGTGCCAGCCTCTCGGGGCTCGGAAACACTGAAGCTTTCTTT.

V and J are TRBV6-5 and TRBJ1-1; no definite D call. Germline CDR1 reads MNHEY; CDR2 reads SVGAGI. The CDR3 loop spans 14 amino acids. Trimming took 4 bases from V and 3 from J, leaving 12 bases between them. The CDR3 sequence is CASSFGPRDTEAFF. CDR3 DNA: TGTGCCAGCAGTTTCGGCCCCCGTGACACTGAAGCTTTCTTT.

The chain recombines TRBV5-1 with TRBJ2-3; TRBD1 agrees at 8 bases. Losses at the gene ends were 0 bases for V and 6 bases for J; bases not matched to a gene: 9. Germline lookup yields CDR1 SGHRS and CDR2 YFSETQ. The CDR3 contains 16 residues. The CDR3 is CASSLDDRGKGDTQYF. The DNA of the CDR3 is TGCGCCAGCAGCTTGGATGACAGGGGAAAAGGGGATACGCAGTATTTT. Based on the CDR3 plus reference TRBV5-1 and TRBJ2-3, the full variable domain is KAGVTQTPRYLIKTRGQQVTLSCSPISGHRSVSWYQQTPGQGLQFLFEYFSETQRNKGNFPGRFSGRQFSNSRSEMNVSTLELGDSALYLCASSLDDRGKGDTQYFGPGTRLTVL.